The T cell receptor (beta chain) under discussion was sequenced for a study of T cell responses to AZD1222 COVID-19 vaccine (dated by TCRdb to the early 2020s). Broadly, across the study: AZD1222 recipients whose second dose came at about 4 weeks and those whose second dose came at about 12 weeks were combined into one group, since spike-specific TCR depth and breadth did not differ between the two schedules. TCR sequencing covered 233 trial participants: 200 to 220 given two doses of AZD1222 and some 25 given two doses of MenACWY control vaccine. Trial participants were enrolled into age subgroups of 18-55, 56-69 and 70-plus years, which contained 148, 28 and 57 TCR-sequenced participants, respectively. Overall study results and their limits: Participants were mostly white British, with more females than males. The authors suggested clonal diversity may have been underestimated. Reportedly, close to half of the unique spike-specific TCRs recognized epitopes lying outside the regions that are mutated in the B.1.351 and B.1.1.7 variants. Spike-specific TCR breadth and depth rose significantly after two AZD1222 doses compared with day 0 and with MenACWY recipients. The 56-69-year group was small, and its depth increase did not reach significance, likely because of low power. The vaccine-associated CD4 TCRs covered the entire spike protein, and the dominant responses fell in regions 160-218 and 743-854. Because no day 14 peak-response samples were available, the repertoires could be characterized only after the peak T cell response. Conclusions about previously exposed vaccinees were limited because only six AZD1222 recipients were SARS-CoV-2 seropositive at baseline.

Regarding this clone: The antigen it recognizes is unknown. Per-base qualities were not stored, and no clone one base away is much larger.

The CDR3 regions of human TCRbeta chains were analyzed by immunosequencing. Turning to the authors' computational methods: Repertoire TCRs were checked for matches against a reference library of SARS-CoV-2-specific TCRs that had been generated using the MIRA antigen-specificity platform. Breadth meant the fraction of unique TCRs that were SARS-CoV-2-associated, whereas depth meant the fraction of total T cells that were SARS-CoV-2-associated. Using the MIRA data, every spike-specific TCR was mapped to the spike region that the TCR reacted to and assigned to either a CD4 or a CD8 class. Log10-transformed breadth and depth values were compared by one-way ANOVA with Sidak's multiple comparisons tests. TCRdb's version of the immuneACCESS table is confined to in-frame rearrangements and falls short of the full clone set. An unresolved V gene accounts for under half of the shortfall where checked; the remainder is of unknown origin. V and J calls and clone size are given by that table; D and trimming were obtained from the DNA. The sample table lists 100,000 to 130,000 clones, about 86% of them with a count of one. 3% to 3.5% of the sample is held by the ten biggest clonotypes.

At the junction V is shortened by 3 bases and J by 5 bases; bases outside the gene matches: 9. As encoded in the germline V gene (reference sequence), CDR1 is SGHNT while CDR2 is YYREEE. The CDR3 has 16 amino acids, counting the end cysteine and phenylalanine. Only CDR3 DNA remains: 48 bases, in frame from the first base. This specimen's time point label, interpreted: baseline before first vaccination. Vaccinee samples came from UK trials COV001 and COV002, including a single-blind randomized controlled phase 2/3 trial of AZD1222 (ChAdOx1 nCoV-19) in healthy adults. For TCRbeta chain sequencing, PBMC samples were collected from trial participants at day 0 and at day 28 after the second dose.

Here the sequenced sample was peripheral blood, taken on day 0 of AZD1222 vaccination. The TCR sequence derives from an adult in good health. This sequence uses TRBV5-4 and TRBJ2-5; 11 central bases correspond to TRBD1. CDR3 region: CASSSRGQGALETQYF. The DNA sequence is given as TGTGCCAGCAGCTCCCGAGGACAGGGGGCTCTGGAGACCCAGTACTTC.